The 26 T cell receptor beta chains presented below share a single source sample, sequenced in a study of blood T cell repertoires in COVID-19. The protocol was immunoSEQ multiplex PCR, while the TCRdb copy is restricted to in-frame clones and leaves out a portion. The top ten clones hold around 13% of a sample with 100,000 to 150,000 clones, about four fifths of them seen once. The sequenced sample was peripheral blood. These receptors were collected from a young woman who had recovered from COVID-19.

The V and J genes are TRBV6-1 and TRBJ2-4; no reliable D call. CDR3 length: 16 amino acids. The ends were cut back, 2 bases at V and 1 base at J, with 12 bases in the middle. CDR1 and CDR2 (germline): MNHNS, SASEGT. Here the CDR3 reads CASSERAGRAKNIQYF. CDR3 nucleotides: TGTGCCAGCAGTGAACGCGCTGGCAGGGCCAAAAACATTCAGTACTTC.

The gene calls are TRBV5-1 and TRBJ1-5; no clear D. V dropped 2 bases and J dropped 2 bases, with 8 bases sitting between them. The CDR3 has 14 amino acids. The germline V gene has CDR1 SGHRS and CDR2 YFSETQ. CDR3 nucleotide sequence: TGCGCCAGCAGCTTTGCCGGGGGCAATCAGCCCCAGCATTTT. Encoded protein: CASSFAGGNQPQHF.

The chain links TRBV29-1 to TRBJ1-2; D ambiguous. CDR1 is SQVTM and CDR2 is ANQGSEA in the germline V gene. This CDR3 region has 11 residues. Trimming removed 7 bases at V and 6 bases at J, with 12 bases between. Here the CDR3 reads CSAIGRDGYTF. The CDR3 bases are TGCAGCGCCATAGGGCGGGATGGCTACACCTTC. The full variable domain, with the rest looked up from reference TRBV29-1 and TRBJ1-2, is SAVISQKPSRDICQRGTSLTIQCQVDSQVTMMFWYRQQPGQSLTLIATANQGSEATYESGFVIDKFPISRPNLTFSTLTVSNMSPEDSSIYLCSAIGRDGYTFGSGTRLTVV.

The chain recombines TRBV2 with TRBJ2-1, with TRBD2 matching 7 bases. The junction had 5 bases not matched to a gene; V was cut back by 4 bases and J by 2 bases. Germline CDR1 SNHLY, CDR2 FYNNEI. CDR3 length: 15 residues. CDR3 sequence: CASSGTSEPYNEQFF. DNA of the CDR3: TGTGCCAGCAGTGGAACTAGCGAACCCTACAATGAGCAGTTCTTC.

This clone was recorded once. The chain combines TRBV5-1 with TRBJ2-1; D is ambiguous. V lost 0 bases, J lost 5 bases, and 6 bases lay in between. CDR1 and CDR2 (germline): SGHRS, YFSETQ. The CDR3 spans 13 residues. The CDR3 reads CASSLERDNEQFF. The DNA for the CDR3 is TGCGCCAGCAGCTTGGAACGAGACAATGAGCAGTTCTTC.

DNA of the CDR3: TGTGCCACCAGCAGAGTTCGGGGGTACAATAATGAAAAACTGTTTTTT. It yields the protein CATSRVRGYNNEKLFF. This chain joins TRBV15 and TRBJ1-4; perhaps TRBD1 as D (5 bases). CDR1 and CDR2 (germline): LNHNV, YYDKDF (reference sequence). V was cut by 1 base and J by 4 bases, with 13 bases left in between. This CDR3 has 16 amino acids.

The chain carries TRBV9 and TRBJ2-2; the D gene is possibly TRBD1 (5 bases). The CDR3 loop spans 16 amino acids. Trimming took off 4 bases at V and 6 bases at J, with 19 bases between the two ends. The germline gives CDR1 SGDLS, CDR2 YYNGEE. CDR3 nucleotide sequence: TGTGCCAGCAGCCCCCGGCAGGGCAATCAGGCCGGGGAGCTGTTTTTT. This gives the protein CASSPRQGNQAGELFF.

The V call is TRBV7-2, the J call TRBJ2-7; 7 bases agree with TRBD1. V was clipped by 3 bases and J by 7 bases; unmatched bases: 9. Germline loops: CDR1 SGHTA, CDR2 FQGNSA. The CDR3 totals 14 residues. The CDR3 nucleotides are TGTGCCAGCAGCTTTAACAGGGGTCTAAAAGAGCAGTACTTC. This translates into CASSFNRGLKEQYF.

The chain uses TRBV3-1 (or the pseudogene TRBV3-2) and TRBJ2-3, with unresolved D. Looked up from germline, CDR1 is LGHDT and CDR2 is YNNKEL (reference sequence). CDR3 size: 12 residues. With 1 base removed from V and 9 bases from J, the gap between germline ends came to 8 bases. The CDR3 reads CASSQVSLTQYF. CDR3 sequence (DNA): TGTGCCAGCAGCCAAGTCTCGCTAACGCAGTATTTT.

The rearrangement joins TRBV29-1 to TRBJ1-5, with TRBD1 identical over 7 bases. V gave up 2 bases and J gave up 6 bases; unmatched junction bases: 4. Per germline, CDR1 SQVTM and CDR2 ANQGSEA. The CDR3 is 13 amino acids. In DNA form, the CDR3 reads TGCAGCGTTGAACCCGGGACAGCTCAGCCCCAGCATTTT. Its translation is CSVEPGTAQPQHF.

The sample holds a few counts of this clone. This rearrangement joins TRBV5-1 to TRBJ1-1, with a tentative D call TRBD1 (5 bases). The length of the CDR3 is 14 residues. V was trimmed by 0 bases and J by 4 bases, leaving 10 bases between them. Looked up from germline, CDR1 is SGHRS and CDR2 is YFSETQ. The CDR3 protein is CASSLDPGPTEAFF. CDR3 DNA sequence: TGCGCCAGCAGCTTGGATCCAGGGCCCACTGAAGCTTTCTTT. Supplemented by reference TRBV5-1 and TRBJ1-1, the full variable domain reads KAGVTQTPRYLIKTRGQQVTLSCSPISGHRSVSWYQQTPGQGLQFLFEYFSETQRNKGNFPGRFSGRQFSNSRSEMNVSTLELGDSALYLCASSLDPGPTEAFFGQGTRLTVV.

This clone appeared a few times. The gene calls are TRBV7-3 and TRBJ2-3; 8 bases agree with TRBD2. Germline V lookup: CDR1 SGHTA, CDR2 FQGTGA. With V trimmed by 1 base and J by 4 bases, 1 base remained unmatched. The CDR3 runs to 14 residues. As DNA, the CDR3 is TGTGCCAGCAGCTTAAGAGCGGGGGCAGATACGCAGTATTTT. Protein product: CASSLRAGADTQYF.

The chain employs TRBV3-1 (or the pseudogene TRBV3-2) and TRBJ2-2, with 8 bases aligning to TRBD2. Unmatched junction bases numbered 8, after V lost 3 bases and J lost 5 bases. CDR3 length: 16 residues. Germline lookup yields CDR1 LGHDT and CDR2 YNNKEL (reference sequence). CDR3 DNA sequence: TGTGCCAGCAGCCACAAACTAGCGGAGTTTACCGGGGAGCTGTTTTTT. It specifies CASSHKLAEFTGELFF.

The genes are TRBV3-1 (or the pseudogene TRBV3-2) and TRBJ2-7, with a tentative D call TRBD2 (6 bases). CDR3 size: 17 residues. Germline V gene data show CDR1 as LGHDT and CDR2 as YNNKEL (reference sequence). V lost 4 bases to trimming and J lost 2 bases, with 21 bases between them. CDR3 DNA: TGTGCCAGCAGCCTCGGGGTGGGGGGTGTGACAACCTACGAGCAGTACTTC. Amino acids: CASSLGVGGVTTYEQYF.

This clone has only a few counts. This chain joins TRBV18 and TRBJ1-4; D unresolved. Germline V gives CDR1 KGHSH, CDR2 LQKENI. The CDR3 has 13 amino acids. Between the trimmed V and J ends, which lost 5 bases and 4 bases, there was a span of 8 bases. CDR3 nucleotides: TGTGCCAGCTCAGCGGTCCTTAATGAAAAACTGTTTTTT. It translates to CASSAVLNEKLFF. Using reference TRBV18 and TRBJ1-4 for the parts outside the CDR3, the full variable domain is NAGVMQNPRHLVRRRGQEARLRCSPMKGHSHVYWYRQLPEEGLKFMVYLQKENIIDESGMPKERFSAEFPKEGPSILRIQQVVRGDSAAYFCASSAVLNEKLFFGSGTQLSVL.

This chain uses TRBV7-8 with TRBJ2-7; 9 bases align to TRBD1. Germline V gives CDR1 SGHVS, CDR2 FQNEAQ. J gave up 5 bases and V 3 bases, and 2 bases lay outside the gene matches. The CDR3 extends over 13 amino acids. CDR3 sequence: CASSFDRGNEQYF. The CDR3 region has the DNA TGTGCCAGCAGCTTCGACAGGGGGAACGAGCAGTACTTC.

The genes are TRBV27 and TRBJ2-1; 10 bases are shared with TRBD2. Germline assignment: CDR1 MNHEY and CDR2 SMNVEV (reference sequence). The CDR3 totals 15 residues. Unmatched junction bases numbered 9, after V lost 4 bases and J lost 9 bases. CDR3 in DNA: TGTGCCAGCAGTTCCGTCTTAGCGGGAGGTTCTGAGCAGTTCTTC. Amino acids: CASSSVLAGGSEQFF.

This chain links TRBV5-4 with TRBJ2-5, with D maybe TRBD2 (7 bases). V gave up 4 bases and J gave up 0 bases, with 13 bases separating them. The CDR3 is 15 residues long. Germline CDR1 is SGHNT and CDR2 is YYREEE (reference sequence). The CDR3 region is CASSGEGVNQETQYF. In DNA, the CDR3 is TGTGCCAGCAGCGGGGAGGGGGTGAACCAAGAGACCCAGTACTTC.

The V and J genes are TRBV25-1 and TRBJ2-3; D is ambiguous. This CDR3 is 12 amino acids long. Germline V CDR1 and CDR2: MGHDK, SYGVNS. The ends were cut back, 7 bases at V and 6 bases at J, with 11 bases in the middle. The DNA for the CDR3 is TGTGCCAGCACAGGCCCAGTGGATACGCAGTATTTT. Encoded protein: CASTGPVDTQYF.

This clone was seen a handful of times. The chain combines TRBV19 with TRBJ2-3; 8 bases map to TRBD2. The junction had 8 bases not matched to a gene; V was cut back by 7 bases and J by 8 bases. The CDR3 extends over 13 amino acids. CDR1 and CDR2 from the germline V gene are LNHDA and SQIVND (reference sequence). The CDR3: CASNQRGSRTQYF. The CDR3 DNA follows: TGTGCCAGTAACCAGCGGGGGAGTCGTACGCAGTATTTT.

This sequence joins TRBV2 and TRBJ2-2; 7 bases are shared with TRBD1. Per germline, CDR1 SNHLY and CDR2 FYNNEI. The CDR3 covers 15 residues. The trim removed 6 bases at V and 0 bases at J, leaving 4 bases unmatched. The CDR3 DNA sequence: TGTGCCAGCAGGGTAGGGACAGCGAACACCGGGGAGCTGTTTTTT. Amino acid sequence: CASRVGTANTGELFF.

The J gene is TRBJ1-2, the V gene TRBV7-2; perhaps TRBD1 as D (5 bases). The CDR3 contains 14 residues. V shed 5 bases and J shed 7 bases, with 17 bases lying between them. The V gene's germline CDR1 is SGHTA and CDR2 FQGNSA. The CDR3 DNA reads TGTGCCAGCAGCCGCGAAGGGGTTCTGCGTGGCTACACCTTC. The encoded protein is CASSREGVLRGYTF.

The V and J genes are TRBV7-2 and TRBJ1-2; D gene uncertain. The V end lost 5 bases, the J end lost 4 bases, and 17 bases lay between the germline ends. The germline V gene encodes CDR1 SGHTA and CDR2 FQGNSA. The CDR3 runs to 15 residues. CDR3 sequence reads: CASSRDQTWAYGYTF. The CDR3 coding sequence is TGTGCCAGCAGCCGCGATCAAACCTGGGCCTATGGCTACACCTTC.

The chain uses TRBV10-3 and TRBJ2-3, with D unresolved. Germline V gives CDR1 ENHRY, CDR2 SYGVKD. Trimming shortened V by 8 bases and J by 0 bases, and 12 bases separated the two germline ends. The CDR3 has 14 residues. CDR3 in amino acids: CAISSLTSTDTQYF. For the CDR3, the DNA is TGTGCCATCTCATCGCTAACTAGCACAGATACGCAGTATTTT.

The CDR3 sequence: CASSPEDRAGYGYTF. DNA for the CDR3: TGTGCCAGCTCACCTGAAGACAGGGCAGGCTATGGCTACACCTTC. The genes are TRBV18 and TRBJ1-2, with TRBD1 identical over 7 bases. The CDR3 has 15 amino acids. The V segment lost 3 bases and the J segment 4 bases; nucleotides outside the gene matches: 8. Germline lookup yields CDR1 KGHSH and CDR2 LQKENI.

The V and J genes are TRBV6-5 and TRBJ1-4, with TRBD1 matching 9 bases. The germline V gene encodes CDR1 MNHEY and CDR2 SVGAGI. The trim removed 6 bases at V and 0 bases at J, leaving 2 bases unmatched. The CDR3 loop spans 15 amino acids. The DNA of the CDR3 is TGTGCCAGCAGAACAGGGGGCTCAACTAATGAAAAACTGTTTTTT. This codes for CASRTGGSTNEKLFF.